The clone carrying this T cell receptor (beta chain) was seen once. The data stem from a study of blood T cell repertoires in COVID-19. Background on the study: From T cells, B-cell-depleted T cells, or PBMCs came the material, which was cDNA or gDNA.

Germline V CDR1 and CDR2: KGHDR, SFDVKD. This CDR3 is 14 amino acids long. V was shortened by 2 bases and J by 5 bases, with 9 bases between the two germline ends. Methods used by the authors: Amplification of reference gene primers provided the estimated nucleated cell counts. Some clones are missing from TCRdb's copy, which holds only in-frame ones; the method was immunoSEQ multiplex PCR. V, J and clone size were drawn from that table, and D and trimming were deduced from the DNA. The data contain 200,000 to 300,000 clones, over 75% of them seen just once; the ten biggest clones take up 8% to 9.5%.

This sequence joins TRBV24-1 and TRBJ2-1, with D possibly TRBD2 on 6 matching bases. Sequenced sample: peripheral blood. This clonotype was obtained from a human donor in a cohort sampled during active COVID-19. Here the CDR3 DNA reads TGTGCCACCAGTGATTCGACTAGACACAATGAGCAGTTCTTC. This sequence encodes CATSDSTRHNEQFF.